This note documents a single T cell receptor (beta chain) sequence. Antigen: not known. Germline values: CDR1 MGHRA, CDR2 YSYEKL. The V gene end was trimmed by 3 bases and the J gene end by 1 base; junction bases not matched to a gene: 12. CDR3 length equals 18 residues. These data are taken from a study of cytomegalovirus exposure and HLA in healthy donors. Study outcomes and limitations: Using the classifier, cytomegalovirus status was reportedly diagnosed with high specificity and sensitivity. The study designated fewer than 200 TCR beta chains cytomegalovirus-associated. The TCR clusters that emerged in the first cohort tended, a later analysis found, to co-occur in the 95 to 150 validation repertoires.

TCRdb's copy holds only in-frame clones and misses some; the assay was immunoSEQ multiplex PCR. The data hold 160,000 or so clones, with around four fifths observed a single time. The clonotype comes from a man aged 30 to 39 in good health and CMV-seropositive. The V and J genes are TRBV4-1 and TRBJ2-7, with 10 bases lining up with TRBD2. The sample comprised PBMCs. The CDR3 DNA sequence: TGCGCCAGCAGCCAGCTAAACATCGGGACTAGCGTGTCCTACGAGCAGTACTTC. It codes for CASSQLNIGTSVSYEQYF.